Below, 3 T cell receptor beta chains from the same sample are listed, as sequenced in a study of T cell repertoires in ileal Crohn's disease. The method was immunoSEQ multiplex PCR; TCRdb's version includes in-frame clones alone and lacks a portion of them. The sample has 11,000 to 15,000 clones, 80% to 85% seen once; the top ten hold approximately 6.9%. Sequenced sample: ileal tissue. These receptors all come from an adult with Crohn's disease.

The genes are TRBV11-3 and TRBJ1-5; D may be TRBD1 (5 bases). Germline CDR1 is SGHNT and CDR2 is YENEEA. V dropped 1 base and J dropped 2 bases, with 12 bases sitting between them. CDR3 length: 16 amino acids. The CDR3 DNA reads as TGTGCCAGCAGCTTAGGACTTCAAGGGGGCAATCAGCCCCAGCATTTT. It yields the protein CASSLGLQGGNQPQHF.

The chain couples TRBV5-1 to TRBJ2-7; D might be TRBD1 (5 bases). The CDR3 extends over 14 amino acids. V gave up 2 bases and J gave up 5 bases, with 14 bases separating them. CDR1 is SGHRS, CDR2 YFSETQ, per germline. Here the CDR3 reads CASSLETEQDEQYF. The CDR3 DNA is TGCGCCAGCAGCTTAGAGACAGAACAGGACGAGCAGTACTTC.

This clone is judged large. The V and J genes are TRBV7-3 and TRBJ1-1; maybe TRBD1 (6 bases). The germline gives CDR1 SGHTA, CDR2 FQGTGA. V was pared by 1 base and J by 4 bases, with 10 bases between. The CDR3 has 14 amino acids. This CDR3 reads CASSLNVRGTEAFF. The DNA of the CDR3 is TGTGCCAGCAGCTTAAACGTCAGGGGCACTGAAGCTTTCTTT.